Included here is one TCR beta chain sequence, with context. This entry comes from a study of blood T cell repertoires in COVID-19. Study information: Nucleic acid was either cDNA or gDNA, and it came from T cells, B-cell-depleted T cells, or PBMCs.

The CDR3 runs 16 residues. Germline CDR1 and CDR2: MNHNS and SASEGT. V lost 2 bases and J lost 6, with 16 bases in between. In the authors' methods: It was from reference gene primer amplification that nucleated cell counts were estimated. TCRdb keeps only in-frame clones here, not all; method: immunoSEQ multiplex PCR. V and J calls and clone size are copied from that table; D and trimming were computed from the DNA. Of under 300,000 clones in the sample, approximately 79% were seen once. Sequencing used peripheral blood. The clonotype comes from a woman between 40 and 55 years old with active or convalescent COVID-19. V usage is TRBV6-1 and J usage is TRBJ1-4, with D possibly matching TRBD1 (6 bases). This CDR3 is CASSERWGLGDEKLFF. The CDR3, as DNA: TGTGCCAGCAGTGAACGGTGGGGGCTAGGAGATGAAAAACTGTTTTTT.